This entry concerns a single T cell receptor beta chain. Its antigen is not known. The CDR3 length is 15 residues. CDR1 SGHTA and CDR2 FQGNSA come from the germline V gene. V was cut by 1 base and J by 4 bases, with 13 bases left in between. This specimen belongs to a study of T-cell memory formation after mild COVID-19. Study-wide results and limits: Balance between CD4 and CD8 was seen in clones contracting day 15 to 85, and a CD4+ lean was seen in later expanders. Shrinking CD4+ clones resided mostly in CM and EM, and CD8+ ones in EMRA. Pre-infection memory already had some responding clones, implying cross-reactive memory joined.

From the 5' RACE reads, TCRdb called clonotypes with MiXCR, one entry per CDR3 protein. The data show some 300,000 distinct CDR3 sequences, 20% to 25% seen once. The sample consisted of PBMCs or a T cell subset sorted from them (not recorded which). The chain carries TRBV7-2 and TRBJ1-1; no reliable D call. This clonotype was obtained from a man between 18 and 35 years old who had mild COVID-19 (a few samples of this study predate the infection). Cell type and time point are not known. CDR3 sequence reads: CASSLVSGLATEAFF. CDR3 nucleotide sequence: TGTGCCAGCAGCTTAGTAAGCGGGCTCGCCACTGAAGCTTTCTTT. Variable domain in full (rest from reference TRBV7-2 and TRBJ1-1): GAGVSQSPSNKVTEKGKDVELRCDPISGHTALYWYRQSLGQGLEFLIYFQGNSAPDKSGLPSDRFSAERTGGSVSTLTIQRTQQEDSAVYLCASSLVSGLATEAFFGQGTRLTVV.